Sequencing of this T cell receptor (beta chain) was carried out in a study of T-cell memory formation after mild COVID-19 (dated by TCRdb to the early 2020s). In terms of the full investigation: Most TCR sequence clusters were specific to one of the two donors. In two donors, T-cell clones that expanded and contracted after mild COVID-19 were tracked by sequencing TCRalpha and TCRbeta repertoires over time. The cohort comprised two young, previously healthy adult volunteers, one female and one male.

Relative to germline, V is 4 bases shorter and J is 2 bases shorter, with 15 bases between their ends. From the cysteine through the phenylalanine, the CDR3 covers 16 amino acids. Only the CDR3 portion is preserved as DNA: 48 bases, with reading frame beginning at the first base. Comments on this clonotype: Its antigen is still unknown. Base-call qualities are not available, and no considerably larger clone is one nucleotide away.

General study outcomes and caveats: Clones contracting from day 15 to 85 had balanced CD4/CD8 phenotypes, while a second wave expanding from day 15 to 37 was biased towards CD4+. SARS-CoV-2 specificity of the second-wave clones peaking on day 37 was not confirmed. Some responding clones were found in pre-infection memory, which suggests that pre-existing cross-reactive memory T cells took part in the SARS-CoV-2 response. Contracting CD4+ clones were located mainly in the CM and EM memory subsets, whereas CD8+ clones were found to be enriched in EMRA. The study included only a couple of mild cases, and larger cohorts that include severe cases with pre-infection samples were judged to be necessary.

Instrument on record: Illumina NovaSeq 6000. Using 5'RACE with constant-segment primers, TCRalpha and TCRbeta cDNA libraries were constructed, with sample barcodes and unique molecular identifiers added in the process. RNA was extracted from every sample with Trizol reagent. Libraries were amplified in two PCR steps, with a second sample barcode and Illumina TruSeq adapters added in the second step. The libraries were sequenced on an Illumina NovaSeq using 2 x 150 bp paired-end reads. In the original analysis: Reads were demultiplexed and collapsed into UMI-guided consensus sequences with migec v1.2.7. Using mixcr v2.1.11, UMI consensuses were aligned to TRA and TRB V and J templates and then assembled into clonotypes. Expanded or contracted clonotypes were those called significant by both edgeR and NoisET, with noise models trained on biological replicates. For edgeR calls, the thresholds were a false discovery rate-adjusted p below 0.01 and a log2 fold-change of 1. As an exploratory analysis of dynamics, max-normalized trajectories of the 1000 most abundant clonotypes were examined by PCA with hierarchical clustering. Separately sequenced CD4+ and CD8+ repertoires were used to assign a CD4 or CD8 phenotype to each responding clone. The public reads were quality trimmed at Q25 with fastp and then assembled into clones with MiXCR by TCRdb, keeping productive beta chains. Every distinct CDR3 protein forms one entry, paired with its most common genes and DNA. The V and J calls come from TCRdb's annotation, not from the publication. Here the sample has about 190,000 distinct CDR3 sequences; around 16% occur a single time. The ten most abundant clones make up 2% to 3% of the sample.

Ficoll-Paque density gradient centrifugation was used to isolate PBMCs. This receptor was obtained from an adult woman who had mild COVID-19 (a few samples of this study predate the infection). The sample titles of this study are shuffled in the database, so cell type and time point are left out; the donor was told from shared clones. The chain was built from TRBV12-3 or TRBV12-4 and TRBJ1-3; the D gene cannot be named for sure. The sample taken for sequencing was PBMCs or a T cell subset sorted from them (not recorded which). The nucleotides read TGTGCCAGCAGTTCTTCCGCGGTCGGGGCTGGAAACACCATATATTTT. This gives the protein CASSSSAVGAGNTIYF.